Each of the 26 T cell receptor beta chains below was sequenced from the same sample in a study of blood T cell repertoires in COVID-19. Produced via immunoSEQ multiplex PCR; TCRdb's table is partial and in-frame only. The table lists fewer than 400,000 clones, around 84% of them singletons. The sequenced sample was peripheral blood. These receptor sequences come from a human donor in a cohort sampled during active COVID-19.

The chain employs TRBV14 and TRBJ2-1; 9 positions agree with TRBD2. CDR1 is SGHDN and CDR2 is FVKESK in the germline V gene. The CDR3 totals 16 residues. V dropped 8 bases and J dropped 7; count of bases not matched to a gene: 15. The CDR3 DNA reads as TGTGCCAGCCACCCAGTGGGCGGGAGGGCCAAGAATGAGCAGTTCTTC. This codes for CASHPVGGRAKNEQFF.

The chain has TRBV28 and TRBJ2-1, with D perhaps matching TRBD2 (5 bases). Germline CDR1 is MDHEN and CDR2 is SYDVKM. V was pared by 6 bases and J by 0 bases, with 15 bases between. CDR3 length: 16 amino acids. The CDR3 sequence: CASSSPRAGSYNEQFF. CDR3 bases: TGTGCCAGCAGCTCTCCCCGGGCGGGCTCCTACAATGAGCAGTTCTTC.

This clone has a single count. The chain couples TRBV6-1 to TRBJ1-3; no clear D. Germline values: CDR1 MNHNS, CDR2 SASEGT. This CDR3 has 15 amino acids. Trimming pared 1 base from V and 0 bases from J, leaving 7 bases between. The CDR3 region has the DNA TGTGCCAGCAGTGAAGTGTGGAGCTCTGGAAACACCATATATTTT. Its translation is CASSEVWSSGNTIYF.

The V gene is TRBV27, the J gene TRBJ2-7; 10 nucleotides align to TRBD2. Losses at the gene ends were 2 bases for V and 3 bases for J; bases not matched to a gene: 4. Germline CDR1 and CDR2: MNHEY and SMNVEV (reference sequence). This CDR3 is 15 amino acids long. The CDR3 DNA reads TGTGCCAGCAGTTTAGGGACTAGCGCAATCTACGAGCAGTACTTC. The encoded protein is CASSLGTSAIYEQYF.

The rearrangement uses TRBV4-1 and TRBJ2-3; D call uncertain. V lost 4 bases, J lost 3 bases, and 11 bases lay in between. Per germline, CDR1 MGHRA and CDR2 YSYEKL. The CDR3 consists of 14 residues. The CDR3 DNA is TGCGCCAGCAGCCTGACCGGAGATACAGATACGCAGTATTTT. Translated, it gives CASSLTGDTDTQYF.

The chain is built from TRBV7-9 and TRBJ2-1, with 8 bases that match TRBD1. V shed 5 bases and J 6 bases; nucleotides not matched to a gene: 9. Germline V gene lookup returns CDR1 SEHNR and CDR2 FQNEAQ (reference sequence). CDR3 length: 15 amino acids. CDR3 residues: CASSLQGAQFNEQFF. The CDR3 DNA sequence: TGTGCCAGCAGCCTCCAGGGGGCGCAGTTCAATGAGCAGTTCTTC.

The table lists this clone with a count of one. The rearrangement uses TRBV12-3 or TRBV12-4 and TRBJ2-1; D is unresolved. Trimming removed 3 bases at V and 6 bases at J, with 6 bases between. This CDR3 is 12 amino acids long. The CDR3: CASSFLGNEQFF. CDR3 bases: TGTGCCAGCAGTTTCCTAGGCAATGAGCAGTTCTTC.

This clone was recorded once. This chain uses TRBV13 with TRBJ1-3, with TRBD1 as a possible D gene (6 bases). Trimming removed 0 bases from V and 4 bases from J, with 13 bases in between. Germline V gene sequence: CDR1 PRHDT, CDR2 FYEKMQ (reference sequence). The CDR3 sequence is 16 residues long. The CDR3 sequence: CASSLGTGTRGNTIYF. As DNA, the CDR3 is TGTGCCAGCAGCTTAGGCACAGGGACGAGGGGAAACACCATATATTTT. Combining the CDR3 with reference TRBV13 and TRBJ1-3 gives the whole variable domain AAGVIQSPRHLIKEKRETATLKCYPIPRHDTVYWYQQGPGQDPQFLISFYEKMQSDKGSIPDRFSAQQFSDYHSELNMSSLELGDSALYFCASSLGTGTRGNTIYFGEGSWLTVV.

The table lists this clone with a count of one. The chain employs TRBV7-3 and TRBJ2-1, with D possibly TRBD2 on 6 matching bases. CDR1 is SGHTA, CDR2 FQGTGA, per germline. This CDR3 contains 19 residues. V dropped 5 bases and J dropped 9 bases, with 32 bases sitting between them. CDR3 in amino acids: CASSVSGGMALVPWSEQFF. CDR3 nucleotides: TGTGCCAGCAGCGTTAGCGGAGGAATGGCCTTAGTACCATGGAGTGAGCAGTTCTTC.

A few counts support this clone. CDR3 sequence: CASSQVGGTGNTIYF. CDR3 DNA sequence: TGCGCCAGCAGCCAAGTAGGAGGCACTGGAAACACCATATATTTT. The chain links TRBV4-1 to TRBJ1-3; no definite D call. Trimming cost V 1 base and J 2 bases, with 9 bases left between them. From germline, CDR1 is MGHRA and CDR2 YSYEKL. The CDR3 is 15 residues long.

This chain uses TRBV12-3 or TRBV12-4 with TRBJ2-1; D not resolved. This CDR3 is built from 13 residues. The V end lost 5 bases, the J end lost 5 bases, and 10 bases lay between the germline ends. This CDR3 is CASSPRSDNEQFF. Written as DNA, the CDR3 is TGTGCCAGCAGTCCTCGTTCTGACAATGAGCAGTTCTTC.

This chain connects TRBV5-1 to TRBJ2-1, with 11 bases identical to TRBD2. CDR1 is SGHRS, CDR2 YFSETQ, per germline. This CDR3 region has 16 residues. The ends lost 0 bases at V and 7 bases at J; junction bases unmatched: 6. The CDR3 DNA is TGCGCCAGCAGCTTGGTTAAGGCTAGCGGGAGGAATGAGCAGTTCTTC. It specifies CASSLVKASGRNEQFF.

The chain couples TRBV11-2 to TRBJ2-3, with 7 nucleotides matching TRBD1. This CDR3 has 15 residues. Trimming at V came to 4 bases and at J to 11 bases, leaving 15 bases not matched to a gene. The germline V gene encodes CDR1 SGHAT and CDR2 FQNNGV. The CDR3 is CASSSLTGKTDLQYF. CDR3 DNA sequence: TGTGCCAGCAGCTCCTTGACAGGGAAGACCGATCTGCAGTATTTT. Supplemented by reference TRBV11-2 and TRBJ2-3, the full variable domain reads EAGVAQSPRYKIIEKRQSVAFWCNPISGHATLYWYQQILGQGPKLLIQFQNNGVVDDSQLPKDRFSAERLKGVDSTLKIQPAKLEDSAVYLCASSSLTGKTDLQYFGPGTRLTVL.

V and J are TRBV28 and TRBJ2-1; 11 bases align to TRBD2. The CDR3 loop spans 22 amino acids. The germline CDR1 and CDR2 sequences are MDHEN and SYDVKM. The trim removed 8 bases at V and 2 bases at J, leaving 26 bases unmatched. The DNA for the CDR3 is TGTGCCAGCCGGACGACGGCCTCCACAGGACCCTTGACTAGCGGGACCTACAATGAGCAGTTCTTC. Amino acid sequence: CASRTTASTGPLTSGTYNEQFF.

This clone was found a few times. The genes are TRBV19 and TRBJ1-1, with unresolved D. The CDR3 covers 13 residues. Germline V gene sequence: CDR1 LNHDA, CDR2 SQIVND (reference sequence). With 6 bases removed from V and 0 bases from J, the gap between germline ends came to 8 bases. In DNA form, the CDR3 reads TGTGCCAGTAGGGAGGGTATGAACACTGAAGCTTTCTTT. This codes for CASREGMNTEAFF.

The V gene is TRBV6-5, the J gene TRBJ2-1; D is undetermined. The CDR3 is 11 amino acids. Per the germline V gene, CDR1 is MNHEY and CDR2 is SVGAGI. V shed 6 bases and J shed 4 bases, with 4 bases lying between them. In DNA form, the CDR3 reads TGTGCCAGCAGCCAATACAATGAGCAGTTCTTC. Its protein is CASSQYNEQFF.

This chain uses TRBV5-1 with TRBJ2-1; D gene ambiguous. This CDR3 is 12 amino acids long. Trimming cost V 0 bases and J 9 bases, with 7 bases left between them. CDR1 is SGHRS, CDR2 YFSETQ, per germline. The DNA of the CDR3 is TGCGCCAGCAGCTTGGGGCCTTTTGAGCAGTTCTTC. Translated, it gives CASSLGPFEQFF.

The chain recombines TRBV28 with TRBJ2-1; D is possibly TRBD2 (5 bases). Germline CDR1 and CDR2: MDHEN and SYDVKM. V lost 8 bases to trimming and J lost 9 bases, with 11 bases between them. There are 11 residues in the CDR3. CDR3 sequence reads: CASESAGEQFF. For the CDR3, the DNA is TGTGCCAGCGAGAGCGCGGGTGAGCAGTTCTTC. The whole variable domain, filled in from reference TRBV28 and TRBJ2-1, reads DVKVTQSSRYLVKRTGEKVFLECVQDMDHENMFWYRQDPGLGLRLIYFSYDVKMKEKGDIPEGYSVSREKKERFSLILESASTNQTSMYLCASESAGEQFFGPGTRLTVL.

V and J are TRBV2 and TRBJ2-3; 14 nucleotides line up with TRBD2. Germline lookup yields CDR1 SNHLY and CDR2 FYNNEI. The ends lost 5 bases at V and 2 bases at J; junction bases unmatched: 6. CDR3 size: 17 residues. DNA for the CDR3: TGTGCCAGCAGTCCCGGGACTAGCGGGAGAGACACAGATACGCAGTATTTT. Amino acids: CASSPGTSGRDTDTQYF.

The V gene is TRBV14, the J gene TRBJ1-4; D remains unclear. Germline CDR1 and CDR2: SGHDN and FVKESK. Trimming took off 0 bases at V and 2 bases at J, with 10 bases between the two ends. The CDR3 consists of 16 residues. The CDR3 DNA is TGTGCCAGCAGCCAAGACTGGGCCCCCACTAATGAAAAACTGTTTTTT. This gives the protein CASSQDWAPTNEKLFF.

V gene TRBV15 combines with J gene TRBJ1-4; TRBD1 aligns across 9 bases. The CDR3 extends over 14 amino acids. Per germline, CDR1 LNHNV and CDR2 YYDKDF (reference sequence). V dropped 5 bases and J dropped 8; count of bases not matched to a gene: 6. The CDR3 here is CATSPGDREEKLFF. CDR3 coding DNA: TGTGCCACCAGCCCCGGGGACAGGGAAGAAAAACTGTTTTTT.

CDR3 sequence (DNA): TGTGCCAGTAGTATAGCGGGTCGGGACAATGAGCAGTTCTTC. Its protein product is CASSIAGRDNEQFF. This sequence joins TRBV19 and TRBJ2-1; D call uncertain. The CDR3 totals 14 residues. Trimming cost V 1 base and J 5 bases, with 9 bases left between them. CDR1 LNHDA and CDR2 SQIVND come from the germline V gene (reference sequence).

The chain is built from TRBV11-2 and TRBJ2-5; D possibly corresponds to TRBD2 (6 bases). The V gene's germline CDR1 is SGHAT and CDR2 FQNNGV. V shed 3 bases and J shed 4 bases, with 18 bases lying between them. There are 16 residues in the CDR3. The CDR3 sequence: CASSFGVGGSPETQYF. CDR3 nucleotide sequence: TGTGCCAGCAGCTTTGGGGTCGGGGGTTCGCCAGAGACCCAGTACTTC. Full variable domain (outside the CDR3, taken from reference TRBV11-2 and TRBJ2-5): EAGVAQSPRYKIIEKRQSVAFWCNPISGHATLYWYQQILGQGPKLLIQFQNNGVVDDSQLPKDRFSAERLKGVDSTLKIQPAKLEDSAVYLCASSFGVGGSPETQYFGPGTRLLVL.

This clone appeared a few times. This sample also contains other DNA sequences that code for the same CDR3. V gene TRBV9 combines with J gene TRBJ1-1, with D possibly TRBD1 on 6 matching bases. Trimming removed 2 bases at V and 3 bases at J, with 8 bases between. The length of the CDR3 is 13 residues. CDR1 and CDR2 from the germline V gene are SGDLS and YYNGEE. This CDR3 reads CASSVSGDTEAFF. CDR3 nucleotides: TGTGCCAGCAGCGTGTCAGGGGACACTGAAGCTTTCTTT. Full variable domain (missing parts from reference TRBV9 and TRBJ1-1): DSGVTQTPKHLITATGQRVTLRCSPRSGDLSVYWYQQSLDQGLQFLIQYYNGEERAKGNILERFSAQQFPDLHSELNLSSLELGDSALYFCASSVSGDTEAFFGQGTRLTVV.

This chain joins TRBV18 and TRBJ1-5; D not resolved. V was trimmed by 6 bases and J by 6 bases, leaving 12 bases between them. This CDR3 region has 13 residues. CDR1 and CDR2 (germline): KGHSH, LQKENI. CDR3 bases: TGTGCCAGCTCTGCGGGTGGAGGTCAGCCCCAGCATTTT. This encodes CASSAGGGQPQHF.

In its sample, this clone was seen a few times. The V call is TRBV7-6, the J call TRBJ2-7; 7 bases fit TRBD1. CDR1 SGHVS and CDR2 FNYEAQ come from the germline V gene. The J segment lost 6 bases and the V segment lost 1 base, leaving 6 bases of the junction unmatched. This CDR3 has 14 amino acids. The CDR3, as DNA: TGTGCCAGCAGCTTAGATCGGGGACAGAGCGAGCAGTACTTC. Translating gives CASSLDRGQSEQYF.